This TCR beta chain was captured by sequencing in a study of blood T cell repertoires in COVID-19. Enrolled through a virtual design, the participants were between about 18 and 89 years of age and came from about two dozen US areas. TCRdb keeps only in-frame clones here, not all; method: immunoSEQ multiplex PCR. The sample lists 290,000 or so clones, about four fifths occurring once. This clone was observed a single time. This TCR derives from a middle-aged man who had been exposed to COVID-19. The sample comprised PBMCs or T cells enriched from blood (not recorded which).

Written as DNA, the CDR3 is TGTGCCAGCAGTGCCCTCGGGGGGCCGAGGGAGCAGTACTTC. Translated, it gives CASSALGGPREQYF. The chain joins TRBV2 to TRBJ2-7, with a tentative D call TRBD2 (7 bases). Germline lookup yields CDR1 SNHLY and CDR2 FYNNEI. This CDR3 comprises 14 residues. V gave up 4 bases and J gave up 7 bases, with 17 bases separating them. The whole variable domain, remainder taken from reference TRBV2 and TRBJ2-7, is EPEVTQTPSHQVTQMGQEVILRCVPISNHLYFYWYRQILGQKVEFLVSFYNNEISEKSEIFDDQFSVERPDGSNFTLKIRSTKLEDSAMYFCASSALGGPREQYFGPGTRLTVT.